The 21 T cell receptor beta chains listed next were all sequenced from one sample in a study of blood T cells in healthy people across ages. A second PCR of about 7 to 12 cycles used a sample-barcoded 5' primer and a J-beta primer mix. Via MiXCR, TCRdb re-called the 5' RACE reads, giving one row per CDR3 protein. The sample records 920,000 or so distinct CDR3 sequences, 40% to 55% being singletons. The sequenced sample was blood. All receptors derive from a woman between 55 and 75 years old in good health.

Only a few counts were recorded for this clonotype. V usage is TRBV5-1 and J usage is TRBJ2-7, with TRBD2 matching 10 bases. From germline, CDR1 is SGHRS and CDR2 YFSETQ. This CDR3 comprises 15 residues. With 3 bases clipped from V and 6 bases from J, the junction kept 9 bases outside the gene matches. The DNA of the CDR3 is TGCGCCAGCAGCTGGGGGGCCCTAGCGGGAGCCGAGCAGTACTTC. Protein product: CASSWGALAGAEQYF.

This clonotype came up a few times. V and J are TRBV7-8 and TRBJ2-5, with a possible D match to TRBD1 (5 bases). V gave up 1 base and J gave up 1 base, with 13 bases separating them. CDR1 SGHVS and CDR2 FQNEAQ come from the germline V gene. This CDR3 region has 16 residues. The CDR3 sequence: CASSLGISGIQETQYF. In nucleotides, the CDR3 is TGTGCCAGCAGCTTAGGCATATCAGGGATCCAAGAGACCCAGTACTTC. The full variable domain, completed using reference TRBV7-8 and TRBJ2-5, is GAGVSQSPRYKVAKRGQDVALRCDPISGHVSLFWYQQALGQGPEFLTYFQNEAQLDKSGLPSDRFFAERPEGSVSTLKIQRTQQEDSAVYLCASSLGISGIQETQYFGPGTRLLVL.

The chain recombines TRBV10-3 with TRBJ2-5; TRBD2 matches at 7 bases. The germline V gene has CDR1 ENHRY and CDR2 SYGVKD. V lost 2 bases, J lost 4 bases, and 10 bases stayed unmatched. CDR3 length equals 16 residues. The CDR3, as DNA: TGTGCCATCAGTGAGAAAACAGCGGGATCGGTAGAGACCCAGTACTTC. It specifies CAISEKTAGSVETQYF.

This clonotype was seen a handful of times. This chain joins TRBV27 and TRBJ1-5; a possible D gene is TRBD1 (6 bases). Germline V gene lookup returns CDR1 MNHEY and CDR2 SMNVEV (reference sequence). The CDR3 sequence is 15 residues long. Trimming left V 3 bases short and J 6 bases short, with 15 bases between. The DNA of the CDR3 is TGTGCCAGCAGTTTCTCTAAGGGGGGTGGTCAGCCCCAGCATTTT. As protein: CASSFSKGGGQPQHF.

The sample holds a few counts of this clonotype. V usage is TRBV27 and J usage is TRBJ1-2; D remains ambiguous. Germline V lookup: CDR1 MNHEY, CDR2 SMNVEV (reference sequence). Deletions cut 6 bases from V and 0 bases from J, with 11 bases between. This CDR3 comprises 14 residues. CDR3 sequence reads: CASSPTSPNYGYTF. CDR3 in DNA: TGTGCCAGCAGCCCCACCTCTCCTAACTATGGCTACACCTTC.

V gene TRBV7-8 combines with J gene TRBJ2-7, with D perhaps assigned TRBD1 or TRBD2 (5 bases each). V was trimmed by 5 bases and J by 3 bases, leaving 20 bases between them. CDR3 length: 16 amino acids. Germline V gene data show CDR1 as SGHVS and CDR2 as FQNEAQ. The CDR3: CASSPRRAGTYYEQYF. CDR3 nucleotide sequence: TGTGCCAGCAGCCCCCGTCGGGCAGGGACCTACTACGAGCAGTACTTC.

V usage is TRBV28 and J usage is TRBJ2-3; D possibly corresponds to TRBD2 (6 bases). V was cut by 4 bases and J by 2 bases, with 13 bases left in between. CDR3 length: 15 amino acids. The V gene's germline CDR1 is MDHEN and CDR2 SYDVKM. The CDR3 sequence: CASSSGGVNTDTQYF. CDR3 sequence (DNA): TGTGCCAGCAGTTCTGGAGGGGTTAACACAGATACGCAGTATTTT.

This clonotype has only a few counts. The chain is built from TRBV7-9 and TRBJ2-3; D is tentatively TRBD1 or TRBD2 (6 bases each). Trimming stripped 6 bases from V and 3 bases from J, with 28 bases between. Germline lookup yields CDR1 SEHNR and CDR2 FQNEAQ (reference sequence). The CDR3 has 19 residues. The DNA for the CDR3 is TGTGCCAGCAGTCCACGTGGGGGGCAGGACAGTATCCAGACAGATACGCAGTATTTT. Translating it yields CASSPRGGQDSIQTDTQYF.

This clonotype was picked up one time. The chain couples TRBV6-2 or TRBV6-3 to TRBJ2-1, with D maybe TRBD2 (6 bases). The J call may be in error: the DNA end matches TRBJ2-7 better. This CDR3 has 14 residues. Germline V CDR1 and CDR2: MNHEY, SVGEGT. DNA of the CDR3: TGTGCCAGCAGTCTCGCTAGCGTTTACAATGAGCAGTACTTC. Amino acids: CASSLASVYNEQYF.

This clonotype came up a few times. The CDR3 reads CASSLGGGKRDEQFF. The CDR3 coding sequence is TGTGCCAGCAGTTTAGGCGGAGGGAAGAGGGATGAGCAGTTCTTC. The chain links TRBV12-3 or TRBV12-4 to TRBJ2-1, with D perhaps TRBD2 (6 bases). CDR3 length: 15 residues. Trimming removed 1 base at V and 8 bases at J, with 15 bases between.

The genes are TRBV27 and TRBJ2-5; the D gene is possibly TRBD1 (7 bases). V lost 5 bases, J lost 0 bases, and 13 bases lay in between. The CDR3 is 15 residues long. CDR1 MNHEY and CDR2 SMNVEV come from the germline V gene (reference sequence). The CDR3 region has the DNA TGTGCCAGCAGTCCCAGGGGGGCCAACCAAGAGACCCAGTACTTC. Amino acid sequence: CASSPRGANQETQYF.

The chain links TRBV20-1 to TRBJ2-7; 10 nucleotides align to TRBD1. With 7 bases clipped from V and 4 bases from J, the junction kept 7 bases outside the gene matches. The CDR3 consists of 13 residues. From germline, CDR1 is DFQATT and CDR2 SNEGSKA (reference sequence). CDR3 DNA: TGCAGTGGGACGGGACAGGGGTTATACGAGCAGTACTTC. As protein: CSGTGQGLYEQYF.

This clonotype was seen only a few times. The J gene is TRBJ1-2, the V gene TRBV30, with 7 nucleotides matching TRBD1. The CDR3 is 11 amino acids. Germline CDR1 is GTSNPN and CDR2 is SVGIG (reference sequence). With V trimmed by 8 bases and J by 2 bases, 2 bases remained unmatched. The DNA for the CDR3 is TGTGCCACAGGGGCCAACTATGGCTACACCTTC. Protein product: CATGANYGYTF.

V gene TRBV30 combines with J gene TRBJ1-4; D possibly corresponds to TRBD1 (5 bases). V lost 0 bases and J lost 1, with 15 bases in between. This CDR3 comprises 17 residues. Germline CDR1 GTSNPN, CDR2 SVGIG (reference sequence). The CDR3 loop is CAWSVDGGGGTNEKLFF. The DNA of the CDR3 is TGTGCCTGGAGTGTTGATGGGGGTGGTGGAACTAATGAAAAACTGTTTTTT.

The V call is TRBV29-1, the J call TRBJ2-1; tentatively, D is TRBD1 or TRBD2 (7 bases each). V lost 8 bases to trimming and J lost 7 bases, with 18 bases between them. CDR3 size: 13 residues. Germline V lookup: CDR1 SQVTM, CDR2 ANQGSEA. The CDR3 DNA follows: TGCAGCCCGATGGGAGGGGGCGGGAATGAGCAGTTCTTC. It yields the protein CSPMGGGGNEQFF.

This clonotype has more than one count but fewer than ten. The chain recombines TRBV5-1 with TRBJ2-7, with 8 bases that match TRBD2. Germline V CDR1 and CDR2: SGHRS, YFSETQ. The CDR3 is 16 residues long. Trimming cost V 0 bases and J 0 bases; bases outside gene matches: 5. DNA for the CDR3: TGCGCCAGCAGCTTGGGGCAGACTAGCGCCTCCTACGAGCAGTACTTC. This translates into CASSLGQTSASYEQYF.

The V and J genes are TRBV10-3 and TRBJ2-3; possible D gene TRBD1, 5 bases. Trimming cost V 4 bases and J 1 base, with 9 bases left between them. Germline lookup yields CDR1 ENHRY and CDR2 SYGVKD. This CDR3 comprises 14 residues. The CDR3 spells CAISVDTGTDTQYF. For the CDR3, the DNA is TGTGCCATCAGTGTGGACACCGGCACAGATACGCAGTATTTT.

The chain combines TRBV9 with TRBJ2-5, with TRBD2 matching over 9 bases. V was pared by 0 bases and J by 1 base, with 4 bases of the junction left unmatched. Germline CDR1 and CDR2: SGDLS and YYNGEE. The CDR3 loop spans 16 amino acids. CDR3 nucleotides: TGTGCCAGCAGCGTAGGTAGCGGGAGCAGCCAAGAGACCCAGTACTTC. Its translation: CASSVGSGSSQETQYF.

Many counts were recorded for this clonotype. The V call is TRBV7-8, the J call TRBJ2-7; 7 bases are shared with TRBD1. The V gene end was trimmed by 1 base and the J gene end by 2 bases; junction bases not matched to a gene: 8. The germline V gene encodes CDR1 SGHVS and CDR2 FQNEAQ. The CDR3 has 16 residues. In DNA form, the CDR3 reads TGTGCCAGCAGCTTAGATAGGGCACAGGGGACCTACGAGCAGTACTTC. This codes for CASSLDRAQGTYEQYF.

As concerns this clonotype: This sequence may be a read error, since a much larger clone differs from it by one base. V usage is TRBV7-2 and J usage is TRBJ2-1; TRBD1 might be the D (5 bases). This CDR3 spans 15 amino acids. Germline values: CDR1 SGHTA, CDR2 FQGNSA. V was shortened by 3 bases and J by 8 bases, with 17 bases between the two germline ends. In DNA form, the CDR3 reads TGTGCCAGCAGCTTTGGGGCAGGGTATAAGGATGAGCAGTTCTTC. Translation: CASSFGAGYKDEQFF.

The chain links TRBV29-1 to TRBJ2-2; no definite D call. CDR1 and CDR2 from the germline V gene are SQVTM and ANQGSEA. V was cut by 8 bases and J by 6 bases, with 16 bases left in between. The CDR3 is 13 amino acids. The CDR3 sequence is CSFRVRVSGELFF. The CDR3 DNA reads as TGCAGCTTCCGTGTCCGAGTGTCCGGGGAGCTGTTTTTT.